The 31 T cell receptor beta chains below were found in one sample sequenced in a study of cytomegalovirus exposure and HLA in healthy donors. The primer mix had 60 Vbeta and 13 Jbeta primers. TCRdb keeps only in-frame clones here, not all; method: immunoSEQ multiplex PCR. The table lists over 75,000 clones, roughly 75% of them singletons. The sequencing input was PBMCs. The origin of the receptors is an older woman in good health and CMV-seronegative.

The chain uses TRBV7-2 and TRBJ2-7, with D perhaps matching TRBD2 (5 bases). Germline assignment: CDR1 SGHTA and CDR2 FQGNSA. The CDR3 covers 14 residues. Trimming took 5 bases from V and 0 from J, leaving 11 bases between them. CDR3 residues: CASSPGINSYEQYF. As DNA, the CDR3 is TGTGCCAGCAGCCCCGGGATCAACTCCTACGAGCAGTACTTC.

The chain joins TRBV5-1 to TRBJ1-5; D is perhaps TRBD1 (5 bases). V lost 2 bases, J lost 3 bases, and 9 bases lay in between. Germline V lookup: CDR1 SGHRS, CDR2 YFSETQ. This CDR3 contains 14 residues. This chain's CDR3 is CASSLTGPNQPQHF. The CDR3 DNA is TGCGCCAGCAGCTTAACAGGACCCAATCAGCCCCAGCATTTT.

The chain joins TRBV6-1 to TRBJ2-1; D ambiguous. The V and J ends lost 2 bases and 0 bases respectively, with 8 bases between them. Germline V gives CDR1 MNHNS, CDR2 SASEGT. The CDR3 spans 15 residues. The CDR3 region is CASSETWASYNEQFF. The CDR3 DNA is TGTGCCAGCAGTGAAACCTGGGCCTCCTACAATGAGCAGTTCTTC.

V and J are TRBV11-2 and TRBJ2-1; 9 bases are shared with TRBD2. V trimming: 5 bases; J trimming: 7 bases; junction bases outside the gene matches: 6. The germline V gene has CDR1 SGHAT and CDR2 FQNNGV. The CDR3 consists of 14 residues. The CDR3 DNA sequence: TGTGCCAGCAGCCTAGCGGGATCCGGGAATGAGCAGTTCTTC. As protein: CASSLAGSGNEQFF.

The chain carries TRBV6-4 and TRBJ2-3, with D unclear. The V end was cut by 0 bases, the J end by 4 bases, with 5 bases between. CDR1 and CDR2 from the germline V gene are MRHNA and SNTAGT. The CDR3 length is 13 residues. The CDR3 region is CASSDSESDTQYF. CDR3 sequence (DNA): TGTGCCAGCAGTGACTCCGAGTCAGATACGCAGTATTTT.

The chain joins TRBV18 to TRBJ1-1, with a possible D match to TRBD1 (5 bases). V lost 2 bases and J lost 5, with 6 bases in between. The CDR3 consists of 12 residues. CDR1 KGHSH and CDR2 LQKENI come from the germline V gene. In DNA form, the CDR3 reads TGTGCCAGCTCACCAGGACATACTGAAGCTTTCTTT. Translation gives CASSPGHTEAFF.

The CDR3 sequence: CASSRPGSTGELFF. The CDR3 nucleotides are TGCGCCAGCAGCAGGCCCGGGTCCACCGGGGAGCTGTTTTTT. The chain recombines TRBV5-1 with TRBJ2-2; D gene unclear. The length of the CDR3 is 14 residues. Germline loops: CDR1 SGHRS, CDR2 YFSETQ. V was shortened by 4 bases and J by 4 bases, with 11 bases between the two germline ends.

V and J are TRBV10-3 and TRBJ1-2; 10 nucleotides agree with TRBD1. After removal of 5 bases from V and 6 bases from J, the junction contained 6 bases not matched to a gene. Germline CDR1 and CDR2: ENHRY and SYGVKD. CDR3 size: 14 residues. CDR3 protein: CAISLTGGDHGYTF. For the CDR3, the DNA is TGTGCCATCAGTCTGACAGGGGGCGACCATGGCTACACCTTC.

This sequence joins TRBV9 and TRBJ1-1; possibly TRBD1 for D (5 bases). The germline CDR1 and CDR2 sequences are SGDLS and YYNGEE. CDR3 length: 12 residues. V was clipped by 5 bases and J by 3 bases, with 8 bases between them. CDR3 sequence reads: CASSQGDTEAFF. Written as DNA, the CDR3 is TGTGCCAGCAGTCAAGGGGACACTGAAGCTTTCTTT.

CDR3 bases: TGTGCCAGCAGTGATGCGGGGATGAACACTGAAGCTTTCTTT. Amino acid sequence: CASSDAGMNTEAFF. The chain employs TRBV2 and TRBJ1-1; D gene uncertain. The CDR3 covers 14 residues. The V end was cut by 3 bases, the J end by 0 bases, with 8 bases between. The germline CDR1 and CDR2 sequences are SNHLY and FYNNEI.

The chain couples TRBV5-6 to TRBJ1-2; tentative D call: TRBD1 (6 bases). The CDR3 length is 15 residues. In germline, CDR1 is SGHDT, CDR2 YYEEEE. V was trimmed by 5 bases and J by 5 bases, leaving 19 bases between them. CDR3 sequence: CASSSPSQGLYGYTF. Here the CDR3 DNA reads TGTGCCAGCAGTTCCCCTTCACAGGGACTATATGGCTACACCTTC.

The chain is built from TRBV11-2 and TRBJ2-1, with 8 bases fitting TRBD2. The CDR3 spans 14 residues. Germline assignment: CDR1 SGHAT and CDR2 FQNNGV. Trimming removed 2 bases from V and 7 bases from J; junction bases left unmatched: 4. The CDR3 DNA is TGTGCCAGCAGCTTACTCGGGGGGGCAAATGAGCAGTTCTTC. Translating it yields CASSLLGGANEQFF.

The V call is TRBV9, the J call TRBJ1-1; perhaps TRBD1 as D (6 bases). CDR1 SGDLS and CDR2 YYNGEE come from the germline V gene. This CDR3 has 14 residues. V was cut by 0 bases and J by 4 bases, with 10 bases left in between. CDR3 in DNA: TGTGCCAGCAGCGTAGTATCGGACAGCACTGAAGCTTTCTTT. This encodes CASSVVSDSTEAFF.

The CDR3 DNA sequence: TGCAGCAAAGGGGAGGGATACAATGAGCAGTTCTTC. Its translation is CSKGEGYNEQFF. The gene calls are TRBV29-1 and TRBJ2-1; TRBD2 matches 7 bases. Per the germline V gene, CDR1 is SQVTM and CDR2 is ANQGSEA. The V gene end was trimmed by 8 bases and the J gene end by 4 bases; junction bases not matched to a gene: 5. The CDR3 has 12 residues.

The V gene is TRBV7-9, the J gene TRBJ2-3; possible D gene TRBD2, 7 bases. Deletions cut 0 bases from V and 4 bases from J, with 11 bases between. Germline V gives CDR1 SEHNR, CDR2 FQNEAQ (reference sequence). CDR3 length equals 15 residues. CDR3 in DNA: TGTGCCAGCAGCTTAGCGGGGGGGCAGTCAGATACGCAGTATTTT. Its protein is CASSLAGGQSDTQYF. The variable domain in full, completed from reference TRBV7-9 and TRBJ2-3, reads DTGVSQNPRHKITKRGQNVTFRCDPISEHNRLYWYRQTLGQGPEFLTYFQNEAQLEKSRLLSDRFSAERPKGSFSTLEIQRTEQGDSAMYLCASSLAGGQSDTQYFGPGTRLTVL.

CDR3: CASSFILGLAGESSYEQYF. CDR3 DNA sequence: TGTGCCAGCAGCTTTATCTTGGGTCTAGCGGGAGAAAGCTCCTACGAGCAGTACTTC. This chain uses TRBV7-2 with TRBJ2-7; 10 nucleotides agree with TRBD2. Losses at the gene ends were 3 bases for V and 0 bases for J; bases not matched to a gene: 14. From germline, CDR1 is SGHTA and CDR2 FQGNSA. The CDR3 extends over 19 amino acids.

CDR3 bases: TGTGCCAGCAGTGAGGCCGGGACAGGGTCCCACGAGCAGTACTTC. It codes for CASSEAGTGSHEQYF. This rearrangement joins TRBV25-1 to TRBJ2-7; 9 bases align to TRBD1. J gave up 5 bases and V 3 bases, and 8 bases lay outside the gene matches. Germline V gives CDR1 MGHDK, CDR2 SYGVNS. The CDR3 has 15 amino acids.

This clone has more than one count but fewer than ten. The CDR3 sequence: CAWSKGQRGQPQHF. The CDR3 DNA sequence: TGTGCCTGGAGTAAAGGACAGAGGGGTCAGCCCCAGCATTTT. The chain uses TRBV30 and TRBJ1-5; D is perhaps TRBD1 (6 bases). V shed 2 bases and J shed 6 bases, with 14 bases lying between them. This CDR3 region has 14 residues. Germline assignment: CDR1 GTSNPN and CDR2 SVGIG (reference sequence).

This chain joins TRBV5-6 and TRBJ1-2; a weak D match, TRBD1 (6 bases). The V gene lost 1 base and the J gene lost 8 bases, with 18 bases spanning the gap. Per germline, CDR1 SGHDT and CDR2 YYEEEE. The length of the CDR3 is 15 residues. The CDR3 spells CASSLLDSPYVGYTF. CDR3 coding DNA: TGTGCCAGCAGCTTGTTGGACAGCCCTTATGTGGGCTACACCTTC.

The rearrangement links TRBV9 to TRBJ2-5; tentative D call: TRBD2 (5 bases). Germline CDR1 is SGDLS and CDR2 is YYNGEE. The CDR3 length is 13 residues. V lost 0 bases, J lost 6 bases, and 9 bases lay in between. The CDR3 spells CASSVGGEKTQYF. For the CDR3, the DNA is TGTGCCAGCAGCGTAGGTGGGGAGAAGACCCAGTACTTC. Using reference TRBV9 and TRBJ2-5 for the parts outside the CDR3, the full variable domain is DSGVTQTPKHLITATGQRVTLRCSPRSGDLSVYWYQQSLDQGLQFLIQYYNGEERAKGNILERFSAQQFPDLHSELNLSSLELGDSALYFCASSVGGEKTQYFGPGTRLLVL.

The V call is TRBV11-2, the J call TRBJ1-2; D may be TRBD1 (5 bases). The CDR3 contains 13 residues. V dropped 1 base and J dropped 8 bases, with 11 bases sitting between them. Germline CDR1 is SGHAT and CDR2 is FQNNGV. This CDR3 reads CASSLVGHLGYTF. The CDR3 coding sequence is TGTGCCAGCAGCTTAGTTGGACACCTAGGCTACACCTTC.

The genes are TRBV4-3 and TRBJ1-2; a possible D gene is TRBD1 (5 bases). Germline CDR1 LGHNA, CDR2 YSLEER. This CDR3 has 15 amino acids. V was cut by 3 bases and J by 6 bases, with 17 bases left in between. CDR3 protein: CASSQNPGGGDGYTF. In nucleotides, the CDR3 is TGCGCCAGCAGCCAGAACCCCGGCGGAGGGGATGGCTACACCTTC.

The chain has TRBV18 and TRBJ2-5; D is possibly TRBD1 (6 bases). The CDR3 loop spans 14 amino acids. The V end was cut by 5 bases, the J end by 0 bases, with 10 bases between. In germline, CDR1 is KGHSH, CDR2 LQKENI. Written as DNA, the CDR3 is TGTGCCAGCTCATCCACAGGGAACCAAGAGACCCAGTACTTC. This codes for CASSSTGNQETQYF.

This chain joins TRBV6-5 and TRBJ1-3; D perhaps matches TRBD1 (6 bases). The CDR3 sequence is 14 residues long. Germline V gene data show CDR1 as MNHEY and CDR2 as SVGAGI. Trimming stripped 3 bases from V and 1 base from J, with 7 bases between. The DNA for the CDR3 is TGTGCCAGCAGTTATGGACAGTCTGGAAACACCATATATTTT. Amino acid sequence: CASSYGQSGNTIYF.

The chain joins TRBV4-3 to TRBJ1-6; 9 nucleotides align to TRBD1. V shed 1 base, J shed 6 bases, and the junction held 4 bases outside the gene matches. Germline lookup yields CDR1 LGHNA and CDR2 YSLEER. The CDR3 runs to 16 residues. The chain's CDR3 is CASSQVRQGGNSPLHF. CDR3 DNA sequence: TGCGCCAGCAGCCAAGTGAGACAGGGGGGTAATTCACCCCTCCACTTT.

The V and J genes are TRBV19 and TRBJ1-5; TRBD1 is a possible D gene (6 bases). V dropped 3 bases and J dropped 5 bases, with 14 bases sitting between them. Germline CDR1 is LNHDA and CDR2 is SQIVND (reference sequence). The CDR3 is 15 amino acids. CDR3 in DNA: TGTGCCAGTAGTATTGGCCGGACAGCATATCAGCCCCAGCATTTT. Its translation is CASSIGRTAYQPQHF.

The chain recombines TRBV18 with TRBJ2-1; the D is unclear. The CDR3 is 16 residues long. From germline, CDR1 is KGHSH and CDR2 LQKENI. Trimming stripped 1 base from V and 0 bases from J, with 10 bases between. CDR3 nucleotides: TGTGCCAGCTCACCACGGCCCGTTCACTCCTACAATGAGCAGTTCTTC. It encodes CASSPRPVHSYNEQFF.

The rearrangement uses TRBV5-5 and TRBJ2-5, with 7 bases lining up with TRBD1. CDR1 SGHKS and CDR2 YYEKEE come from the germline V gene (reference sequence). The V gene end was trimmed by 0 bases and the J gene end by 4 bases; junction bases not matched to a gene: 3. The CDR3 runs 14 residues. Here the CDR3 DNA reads TGTGCCAGCAGCTTGGAGGACAGGCCAGAGACCCAGTACTTC. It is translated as CASSLEDRPETQYF.

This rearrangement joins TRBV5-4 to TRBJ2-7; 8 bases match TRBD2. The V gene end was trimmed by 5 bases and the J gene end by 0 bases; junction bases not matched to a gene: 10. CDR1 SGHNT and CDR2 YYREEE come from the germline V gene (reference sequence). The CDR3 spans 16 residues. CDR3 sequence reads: CASSPAAGALSYEQYF. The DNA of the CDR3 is TGTGCCAGCAGTCCGGCAGCGGGGGCCCTCTCCTACGAGCAGTACTTC.

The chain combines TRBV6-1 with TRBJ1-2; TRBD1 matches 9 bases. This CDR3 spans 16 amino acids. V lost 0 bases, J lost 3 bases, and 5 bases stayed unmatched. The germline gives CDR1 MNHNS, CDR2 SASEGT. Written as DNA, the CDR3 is TGTGCCAGCAGTGAAGCGCCGGGACAGGGTCACTATGGCTACACCTTC. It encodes CASSEAPGQGHYGYTF.

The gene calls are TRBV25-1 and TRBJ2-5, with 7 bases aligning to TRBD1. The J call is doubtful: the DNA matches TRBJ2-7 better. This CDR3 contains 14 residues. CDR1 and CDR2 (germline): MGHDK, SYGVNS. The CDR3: CASSASTGTYEQYF. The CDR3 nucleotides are TGTGCCAGCAGTGCTTCGACAGGGACCTACGAGCAGTACTTC.